Listed below are T cell receptor beta chains from one sample, sequenced in a study of glioma-infiltrating T cells. One entry per CDR3 protein, called by TCRdb with MiXCR from the multiplex PCR reads. The sample lists 84,000 or so distinct CDR3 sequences, 23% occurring once. The sequenced sample was glioma tissue, nonneoplastic brain tissue, or PBMCs (not recorded which). The receptors shown here come from a human donor with low-grade glioma or glioblastoma, undergoing nonglioma brain surgery, or in good health (not recorded which). The CDR3 runs from the conserved cysteine through the conserved F or W. Each record gives: CDR3 protein, CDR3 DNA, J gene, V gene, D gene, clone size. The D gene is left open where the match is weak. A row's size may be missing; if present it is once, few, many or a size class.

CDR3aa: CASSERLQGASGANVLTF; CDR3nt: TGTGCCAGCAGTGAACGGTTACAGGGGGCTTCTGGGGCCAACGTCCTGACTTTC; j_gene: TRBJ2-6; v_gene: TRBV2; d_gene: TRBD1; abundance: .
CDR3aa: CASSPLGGNQPQHF; CDR3nt: TGTGCCAGCTCACCTCTTGGTGGCAATCAGCCCCAGCATTTT; j_gene: TRBJ1-5; v_gene: TRBV18; d_gene: .; abundance: .
CDR3aa: CASSPSSRGPNTEAFF; CDR3nt: TGTGCTAGCAGCCCCAGTTCTCGGGGCCCGAACACTGAAGCTTTCTTT; j_gene: TRBJ1-1; v_gene: TRBV4-2; d_gene: .; abundance: .
CDR3aa: CASSELASATLYNEQFF; CDR3nt: TGTGCCAGCAGTGAACTGGCTAGCGCCACCCTCTACAATGAGCAGTTCTTC; j_gene: TRBJ2-1; v_gene: TRBV2; d_gene: .; abundance: few
CDR3aa: CASSPGQGLSYNEQFF; CDR3nt: TGTGCCAGCAGTCCTGGACAGGGCCTCTCCTACAATGAGCAGTTCTTC; j_gene: TRBJ2-1; v_gene: TRBV27; d_gene: TRBD1; abundance: .
CDR3aa: CASSEGGAGTYEQYF; CDR3nt: TGTGCCAGCAGTGAAGGGGGCGCAGGCACCTACGAGCAGTACTTC; j_gene: TRBJ2-7; v_gene: TRBV6-1; d_gene: .; abundance: many
CDR3aa: CASSLRCLYGYTF; CDR3nt: TGTGCCAGTAGCCTTCGGTGCCTTTATGGCTACACCTTC; j_gene: TRBJ1-2; v_gene: TRBV19; d_gene: .; abundance: once
CDR3aa: CASSYRTTLQGRETQYF; CDR3nt: TGTGCCAGCAGTTACCGAACCACGCTACAGGGGCGCGAGACCCAGTACTTC; j_gene: TRBJ2-5; v_gene: TRBV6-5; d_gene: TRBD1; abundance: many
CDR3aa: CSARRGHTYDTQYF; CDR3nt: TGCAGTGCTAGACGAGGCCATACATATGATACGCAGTATTTT; j_gene: TRBJ2-3; v_gene: TRBV20-1; d_gene: .; abundance: many
CDR3aa: CASSHTMGTRSYEQYF; CDR3nt: TGTGCCAGCAGCCATACAATGGGGACTAGGTCGTACGAGCAGTACTTC; j_gene: TRBJ2-7; v_gene: TRBV3-1; d_gene: TRBD2; abundance: many
CDR3aa: CSARTKASSYNEQFF; CDR3nt: TGCAGTGCTAGGACCAAGGCCAGCTCCTACAATGAGCAGTTCTTC; j_gene: TRBJ2-1; v_gene: TRBV20-1; d_gene: .; abundance: many
CDR3aa: CASSPSTRSAYEQYF; CDR3nt: TGTGCCAGCTCACCGTCTACTAGATCAGCCTACGAGCAGTACTTC; j_gene: TRBJ2-7; v_gene: TRBV18; d_gene: .; abundance: many